One and the same sample provided the 25 T cell receptor beta chains below, sequenced in a study of blood T cells in healthy people across ages. For the second PCR, which ran for about 7 to 11 cycles, a sample-barcoded 5' primer and a J-beta primer mix were used. TCRdb used MiXCR to reprocess the 5' RACE reads, holding one entry per CDR3 protein. The sample has 1.8 million or so distinct CDR3 sequences, around 40% seen once. Input material: blood. The receptor set was obtained from a human donor in good health.

This chain uses TRBV13 with TRBJ2-3; the D gene is possibly TRBD1 (6 bases). CDR3 length equals 15 residues. Per germline, CDR1 PRHDT and CDR2 FYEKMQ (reference sequence). Trimming removed 9 bases at V and 6 bases at J, with 22 bases between. The CDR3 DNA follows: TGTGCCAGTAGTCACCGGACAGTCGCCCCCGATACGCAGTATTTT. Protein product: CASSHRTVAPDTQYF.

V is TRBV12-3 or TRBV12-4 and J is TRBJ1-4; D is undetermined. The V end lost 4 bases, the J end lost 8 bases, and 20 bases lay between the germline ends. The CDR3 is 16 amino acids. DNA for the CDR3: TGTGCCAGCAGTTCCGTGGGCACTACCCTGGGGGAAAAACTGTTTTTT. Translated: CASSSVGTTLGEKLFF.

The J gene is TRBJ2-1, the V gene TRBV28; no clear D. The CDR3 spans 13 residues. Germline V lookup: CDR1 MDHEN, CDR2 SYDVKM. V was shortened by 8 bases and J by 1 base, with 9 bases between the two germline ends. CDR3 sequence (DNA): TGTGCCAGCGCCACTACTTCCTACAATGAGCAGTTCTTC. It specifies CASATTSYNEQFF.

The rearrangement uses TRBV20-1 and TRBJ1-5, with D perhaps matching TRBD1 (6 bases). V lost 6 bases, J lost 6 bases, and 15 bases lay in between. Per the germline V gene, CDR1 is DFQATT and CDR2 is SNEGSKA (reference sequence). The CDR3 runs to 13 residues. CDR3 DNA sequence: TGCAGTGCCCAGGACAGTAATTTTCAGCCCCAGCATTTT. Protein product: CSAQDSNFQPQHF.

The chain has TRBV5-1 and TRBJ1-1; the match to TRBD1 covers 8 bases. Unmatched junction bases numbered 14, after V lost 5 bases and J lost 8 bases. CDR1 and CDR2 (germline): SGHRS, YFSETQ. This CDR3 is 15 amino acids long. The CDR3 DNA sequence: TGCGCCAGCAGATTATCCGGGACAGGAGCGATGGAAGCTTTCTTT. This codes for CASRLSGTGAMEAFF.

The J gene is TRBJ2-1, the V gene TRBV4-2; 9 nucleotides align to TRBD1. This CDR3 spans 13 amino acids. Germline lookup yields CDR1 LGHNA and CDR2 YNFKEQ. Germline trimming cut 5 bases from V and 15 bases from J; bases unmatched to any gene: 11. The CDR3: CASSFQQRDRVFF. The CDR3 nucleotides read TGTGCCAGCAGCTTCCAGCAACGGGACAGGGTGTTCTTC.

Only a few counts were recorded for this clonotype. V usage is TRBV6-2 or TRBV6-3 and J usage is TRBJ2-3; 7 bases match TRBD2. V dropped 4 bases and J dropped 3; count of bases not matched to a gene: 7. CDR3 length: 15 residues. Germline lookup yields CDR1 MNHEY and CDR2 SVGEGT. CDR3 nucleotides: TGTGCCAGCAGTTTGACTAGCCTTGGTACAGATACGCAGTATTTT. Protein: CASSLTSLGTDTQYF.

This rearrangement joins TRBV10-3 to TRBJ2-4; perhaps TRBD2 as D (6 bases). Germline V CDR1 and CDR2: ENHRY, SYGVKD. CDR3 length: 11 amino acids. Deletions cut 8 bases from V and 13 bases from J, with 15 bases between. The CDR3 region is CAIGETGEQYF. DNA for the CDR3: TGTGCCATCGGAGAGACGGGAGAGCAGTACTTC.

The chain joins TRBV9 to TRBJ2-5, with a tentative D call TRBD2 (7 bases). V was trimmed by 0 bases and J by 11 bases, leaving 14 bases between them. The CDR3 runs to 13 residues. Germline CDR1 is SGDLS and CDR2 is YYNGEE. The CDR3 reads CASSVDQGREQYF. The CDR3 coding sequence is TGTGCCAGCAGCGTAGACCAGGGGCGGGAGCAGTACTTC.

The chain joins TRBV10-2 to TRBJ1-3, with unresolved D. CDR1 WSHSY and CDR2 SAAADI come from the germline V gene. The CDR3 extends over 13 amino acids. The V end was cut by 4 bases, the J end by 0 bases, with 4 bases between. CDR3 in amino acids: CASSVYSGNTIYF. The CDR3 DNA sequence: TGCGCCAGCAGTGTTTACTCTGGAAACACCATATATTTT.

There are a few counts of this clonotype. Mismatch with germline at one junction end may stem from a read error. The rearrangement joins TRBV7-8 to TRBJ1-6; D is undetermined. Germline CDR1 reads SGHVS; CDR2 reads FQNEAQ. This CDR3 has 13 amino acids. The CDR3: CAGSWERLSPLHF. The CDR3, as DNA: TGTGCCGGCAGTTGGGAGCGCCTGTCACCCCTCCACTTT.

V usage is TRBV7-2 and J usage is TRBJ2-1, with unresolved D. The CDR3 is made up of 19 amino acids. V lost 1 base and J lost 2, with 21 bases in between. Germline values: CDR1 SGHTA, CDR2 FQGNSA. As DNA, the CDR3 is TGTGCCAGCAGCTTAGTGGGGATTCAGGCCAATTCAGCCTACAATGAGCAGTTCTTC. Residues: CASSLVGIQANSAYNEQFF.

Only a few counts were recorded for this clonotype. The chain joins TRBV29-1 to TRBJ1-2, with D uncertain. The V gene lost 0 bases and the J gene lost 4 bases, with 9 bases spanning the gap. The CDR3 loop spans 13 amino acids. CDR1 and CDR2 from the germline V gene are SQVTM and ANQGSEA. The CDR3 here is CSVEERQSYGYTF. Here the CDR3 DNA reads TGCAGCGTTGAAGAGAGGCAGAGCTATGGCTACACCTTC.

This clonotype has only a few counts. The chain is built from TRBV7-2 and TRBJ2-7; D possibly corresponds to TRBD1 (6 bases). The CDR3 length is 15 residues. Trimming pared 3 bases from V and 3 bases from J, leaving 15 bases between. Germline V lookup: CDR1 SGHTA, CDR2 FQGNSA. The CDR3, as DNA: TGTGCCAGCAGCTTGGACTGGGGGCCCCACTACGAGCAGTACTTC. Encoded protein: CASSLDWGPHYEQYF.

V is TRBV27 and J is TRBJ2-1, with D uncertain. CDR3 size: 14 residues. The germline V gene encodes CDR1 MNHEY and CDR2 SMNVEV (reference sequence). V lost 7 bases to trimming and J lost 2 bases, with 12 bases between them. The chain's CDR3 is CASTPSSPYNEQFF. Here the CDR3 DNA reads TGTGCCAGCACGCCCTCCTCGCCCTACAATGAGCAGTTCTTC.

This clonotype occurred a few times. A much larger clone lies one base from this, so it may be a read error. The chain recombines TRBV7-2 with TRBJ2-6; D ambiguous. This CDR3 spans 14 amino acids. With 3 bases removed from V and 2 bases from J, the gap between germline ends came to 5 bases. The V gene's germline CDR1 is SGHTA and CDR2 FQGNSA. In DNA, the CDR3 is TGTGCCAGCAGCTTTGGGGCTGGGGCCAACGTCCTGACTTTC. Translating gives CASSFGAGANVLTF.

The genes are TRBV20-1 and TRBJ1-5; D is perhaps TRBD1 (5 bases). The CDR3 totals 13 residues. V was shortened by 1 base and J by 6 bases, with 10 bases between the two germline ends. Germline V gives CDR1 DFQATT, CDR2 SNEGSKA (reference sequence). The CDR3 here is CSARGGRGQPQHF. DNA of the CDR3: TGCAGTGCTAGAGGTGGTAGGGGTCAGCCCCAGCATTTT.

This clonotype was seen a few times. The chain joins TRBV6-5 to TRBJ2-7; the D is unclear. The CDR3 sequence is 16 residues long. CDR1 is MNHEY and CDR2 is SVGAGI in the germline V gene. Deletions cut 2 bases from V and 2 bases from J, with 16 bases between. The DNA of the CDR3 is TGTGCCAGCAGTTACAAGATTGCGAGGCAAACCTACGAGCAGTACTTC. It encodes CASSYKIARQTYEQYF.

V and J are TRBV7-2 and TRBJ2-2, with D uncertain. V lost 5 bases and J 13 bases, leaving 17 bases between the germline ends. The CDR3 runs 13 residues. Germline loops: CDR1 SGHTA, CDR2 FQGNSA. The CDR3 region is CASSRDLGGLLFF. The CDR3 DNA is TGTGCCAGCAGCCGTGACCTGGGCGGTTTGCTGTTTTTT.

V gene TRBV3-1 combines with J gene TRBJ2-3, with 7 bases identical to TRBD1. The CDR3 consists of 13 residues. The V gene's germline CDR1 is LGHDT and CDR2 YNNKEL (reference sequence). The CDR3 is CGSPGTATDTQYF. DNA of the CDR3: TGTGGAAGTCCGGGGACAGCCACAGATACGCAGTATTTT.

This sequence joins TRBV28 and TRBJ1-5; D call uncertain. This CDR3 has 14 amino acids. The V end was cut by 9 bases, the J end by 3 bases, with 15 bases between. Germline V CDR1 and CDR2: MDHEN, SYDVKM. The CDR3 region is CASNTGSLNQPQHF. The CDR3 bases are TGTGCCAGTAATACCGGAAGCCTCAATCAGCCCCAGCATTTT.

This clonotype came up many times. V is TRBV20-1 and J is TRBJ2-7; tentatively, D is TRBD1 (6 bases). The V end lost 4 bases, the J end lost 2 bases, and 12 bases lay between the germline ends. In germline, CDR1 is DFQATT, CDR2 SNEGSKA (reference sequence). The CDR3 has 13 amino acids. CDR3 residues: CSANKQGTYEQYF. The CDR3 DNA reads as TGCAGTGCTAACAAACAGGGAACCTACGAGCAGTACTTC.

Comment on this clonotype: In this CDR3 the conserved last residue, phenylalanine or tryptophan, is missing, so a read error is likely. This chain connects TRBV7-8 to TRBJ2-5; unclear D gene. Germline V lookup: CDR1 SGHVS, CDR2 FQNEAQ. The CDR3 extends over 13 amino acids. With 4 bases removed from V and 5 bases from J, the gap between germline ends came to 11 bases. This chain's CDR3 is CASSSPKVETQYC. CDR3 coding DNA: TGTGCCAGCAGCTCACCGAAAGTCGAGACCCAGTACTGC.

This clonotype occurred many times. The V call is TRBV4-1, the J call TRBJ2-1, with D perhaps assigned TRBD1 or TRBD2 (7 bases each). Trimming removed 1 base from V and 4 bases from J, with 20 bases in between. Germline-derived CDR1 and CDR2 are MGHRA and YSYEKL. This CDR3 contains 18 residues. The CDR3 nucleotides are TGCGCCAGCAGCCAAGGGCCAGGGGGGGGGACAGAATACAATGAGCAGTTCTTC. Encoded protein: CASSQGPGGGTEYNEQFF.

This chain uses TRBV3-1 with TRBJ2-4, with D maybe TRBD1 (5 bases). CDR3 length: 15 amino acids. Germline values: CDR1 LGHDT, CDR2 YNNKEL (reference sequence). V shed 3 bases and J shed 3 bases, with 12 bases lying between them. CDR3 protein: CASSHSGSDKNIQYF. The CDR3 region has the DNA TGTGCCAGCAGCCACTCAGGGTCAGACAAAAACATTCAGTACTTC. The full variable domain, in which reference TRBV3-1 and TRBJ2-4 provide the parts outside the CDR3, is DTAVSQTPKYLVTQMGNDKSIKCEQNLGHDTMYWYKQDSKKFLKIMFSYNNKELIINETVPNRFSPKSPDKAHLNLHINSLELGDSAVYFCASSHSGSDKNIQYFGAGTRLSVL.